What follows are 17 T cell receptor beta chains derived from one specimen sequenced in a study of blood T cell repertoires in COVID-19. TCRdb's copy holds only in-frame clones and misses some; the assay was immunoSEQ multiplex PCR. The sample has 390,000 or so clones, over 80% seen once. The sequencing sample was made of PBMCs or T cells enriched from blood (not recorded which). The receptors derive from a woman aged 45-59 years who had recovered from COVID-19.

The chain links TRBV5-4 to TRBJ1-5; tentatively, D is TRBD1 (6 bases). This CDR3 has 16 residues. The V gene's germline CDR1 is SGHNT and CDR2 YYREEE (reference sequence). The V gene lost 0 bases and the J gene lost 2 bases, with 12 bases spanning the gap. In DNA, the CDR3 is TGTGCCAGCAGCTTGGGTTGGGGGCGATGCAATCAGCCCCAGCATTTT. This codes for CASSLGWGRCNQPQHF.

This clone occurred a few times. The V call is TRBV5-1, the J call TRBJ2-7, with D maybe TRBD1 (6 bases). Trimming removed 4 bases from V and 2 bases from J, with 19 bases in between. The germline V gene encodes CDR1 SGHRS and CDR2 YFSETQ. This CDR3 is 16 amino acids long. The DNA for the CDR3 is TGCGCCAGCAGCCAAGGTGGCACAGGGTATACCTACGAGCAGTACTTC. This codes for CASSQGGTGYTYEQYF.

CDR3 sequence reads: CASSQAFAGGNQPQHF. In DNA form, the CDR3 reads TGCGCCAGCAGCCAAGCGTTCGCCGGAGGCAATCAGCCCCAGCATTTT. V and J are TRBV4-3 and TRBJ1-5; D call uncertain. Looked up from germline, CDR1 is LGHNA and CDR2 is YSLEER. V dropped 1 base and J dropped 2 bases, with 12 bases sitting between them. The CDR3 extends over 16 amino acids.

The rearrangement links TRBV19 to TRBJ2-2, with 9 bases lining up with TRBD1. V dropped 5 bases and J dropped 7; count of bases not matched to a gene: 14. CDR3 size: 17 residues. Per germline, CDR1 LNHDA and CDR2 SQIVND (reference sequence). The CDR3: CASSLLWGQGVGGELFF. CDR3 DNA sequence: TGTGCCAGTAGTCTGCTCTGGGGACAGGGAGTAGGCGGGGAGCTGTTTTTT.

V and J are TRBV7-9 and TRBJ2-7; 7 nucleotides align to TRBD1. The CDR3 has 12 amino acids. After removal of 7 bases from V and 3 bases from J, the junction contained 3 bases not matched to a gene. From germline, CDR1 is SEHNR and CDR2 FQNEAQ (reference sequence). The CDR3 sequence is CASNRDSYEQYF. The CDR3 nucleotides are TGTGCCAGCAACCGGGACAGCTACGAGCAGTACTTC.

The chain links TRBV19 to TRBJ1-1, with TRBD1 matching over 8 bases. The ends lost 3 bases at V and 4 bases at J; junction bases unmatched: 4. Looked up from germline, CDR1 is LNHDA and CDR2 is SQIVND (reference sequence). There are 14 residues in the CDR3. CDR3: CASSMGQATTEAFF. In nucleotides, the CDR3 is TGTGCCAGTAGTATGGGACAGGCCACCACTGAAGCTTTCTTT.

The CDR3: CASSPWGPISYNEQFF. The CDR3 region has the DNA TGTGCCAGCAGTCCTTGGGGGCCAATCTCCTACAATGAGCAGTTCTTC. The V gene is TRBV27, the J gene TRBJ2-1; TRBD1 might be the D (6 bases). Germline CDR1 is MNHEY and CDR2 is SMNVEV (reference sequence). The CDR3 extends over 16 amino acids. V dropped 5 bases and J dropped 0 bases, with 14 bases sitting between them.

In this sample, this clone turned up a few times. The chain links TRBV19 to TRBJ1-6; TRBD1 aligns across 8 bases. The germline V gene has CDR1 LNHDA and CDR2 SQIVND (reference sequence). The trim removed 5 bases at V and 7 bases at J, leaving 7 bases unmatched. This CDR3 comprises 15 residues. CDR3 region: CASSPNRGSNSPLHF. CDR3 bases: TGTGCCAGTAGTCCAAACAGGGGGAGCAATTCACCCCTCCACTTT.

Only one count was recorded for this clone. V is TRBV9 and J is TRBJ2-3, with 7 bases identical to TRBD2. The CDR3 covers 14 residues. Trimming removed 3 bases from V and 7 bases from J; junction bases left unmatched: 8. Germline V gives CDR1 SGDLS, CDR2 YYNGEE. CDR3 nucleotide sequence: TGTGCCAGCAGCGCTGGGACTACCATACATACGCAGTATTTT. Residues: CASSAGTTIHTQYF.

This clone came up once. The chain carries TRBV28 and TRBJ1-6, with 7 bases fitting TRBD1. The V gene's germline CDR1 is MDHEN and CDR2 SYDVKM. The CDR3 has 16 residues. J gave up 7 bases and V 5 bases, and 11 bases lay outside the gene matches. The CDR3 spells CASSPIGQALNSPLHF. CDR3 in DNA: TGTGCCAGCAGTCCGATCGGACAGGCACTAAATTCACCCCTCCACTTT.

V and J are TRBV29-1 and TRBJ1-4, with TRBD1 identical over 8 bases. Germline-derived CDR1 and CDR2 are SQVTM and ANQGSEA. This CDR3 spans 15 amino acids. The V segment lost 6 bases and the J segment 7 bases; nucleotides outside the gene matches: 13. The CDR3 here is CSVEDRAGIGEKLFF. The CDR3 DNA sequence: TGCAGCGTAGAGGACAGGGCGGGGATAGGTGAAAAACTGTTTTTT.

The genes are TRBV24-1 and TRBJ1-5, with D unresolved. Trimming shortened V by 3 bases and J by 7 bases, and 12 bases separated the two germline ends. Germline V gene data show CDR1 as KGHDR and CDR2 as SFDVKD. This CDR3 has 14 residues. DNA of the CDR3: TGTGCCACCAGTGATGTCCCCACACAGCAGCCCCAGCATTTT. This gives the protein CATSDVPTQQPQHF.

The chain employs TRBV15 and TRBJ1-2; 10 nucleotides line up with TRBD1. The germline gives CDR1 LNHNV, CDR2 YYDKDF (reference sequence). Trimming cost V 1 base and J 7 bases; bases outside gene matches: 3. The CDR3 loop spans 14 amino acids. This CDR3 reads CATSRGTGGIGYTF. CDR3 bases: TGTGCCACCAGCAGAGGGACAGGGGGGATTGGCTACACCTTC. Full variable domain (rest looked up from reference TRBV15 and TRBJ1-2): DAMVIQNPRYQVTQFGKPVTLSCSQTLNHNVMYWYQQKSSQAPKLLFHYYDKDFNNEADTPDNFQSRRPNTSFCFLDIRSPGLGDTAMYLCATSRGTGGIGYTFGSGTRLTVV.

V usage is TRBV12-3 or TRBV12-4 and J usage is TRBJ1-1; TRBD1 might be the D (6 bases). Trimming pared 6 bases from V and 5 bases from J, leaving 13 bases between. The CDR3 is made up of 13 amino acids. The CDR3 spells CASSRQEWTEAFF. Here the CDR3 DNA reads TGTGCCAGCAGCAGACAGGAGTGGACTGAAGCTTTCTTT.

For the CDR3, the DNA is TGTGCCAGCAGCGTAGCGGGACCCCAAGAGACCCAGTACTTC. This translates into CASSVAGPQETQYF. The chain combines TRBV7-3 with TRBJ2-5; 8 bases line up with TRBD2. Germline CDR1 reads SGHTA; CDR2 reads FQGTGA. V shed 5 bases, J shed 1 base, and the junction held 3 bases outside the gene matches. The CDR3 totals 14 residues.

V is TRBV5-4 and J is TRBJ2-2; a weak D match, TRBD2 (5 bases). The V gene's germline CDR1 is SGHNT and CDR2 YYREEE (reference sequence). V lost 4 bases and J lost 6, with 13 bases in between. The CDR3 runs 14 residues. The CDR3 nucleotides read TGTGCCAGCAGCCCAACGGGGAGACCCGGGGAGCTGTTTTTT. This encodes CASSPTGRPGELFF.

The chain has TRBV11-3 and TRBJ1-4; D remains unclear. Germline CDR1 is SGHNT and CDR2 is YENEEA. V was shortened by 1 base and J by 5 bases, with 11 bases between the two germline ends. The CDR3 length is 15 residues. CDR3 DNA sequence: TGTGCCAGCAGCTTAGGAGGGAAGCTCAATGAAAAACTGTTTTTT. It is translated as CASSLGGKLNEKLFF.